This section outlines one T cell receptor beta chain sequence together with its context. Antigen specificity is unknown. CDR1 is SGHRS, CDR2 YFSETQ, per germline. CDR3 size: 14 residues. Trimming took off 0 bases at V and 10 bases at J, with 13 bases between the two ends. The data derive from a study of blood T cells in healthy people across ages. General study results and limits: Comparison with aged donors showed that long-lived donors had more naive CD4+ cells and higher diversity. The diversity estimates, figures obtained from one million T cells, were considered underestimates.

Through a sample-barcoded 5' primer and a J-beta primer mix, a second PCR was run for roughly 6 to 12 cycles. Each cDNA molecule was tagged by a template-switch adaptor that had 12 random nucleotides. TCRdb redid the calling of the 5' RACE reads with MiXCR, one entry per CDR3 protein. The sample contains approximately 1.5 million distinct CDR3 sequences, 30% to 35% of which appear only once. This receptor was identified in a woman aged 25 to 39 in good health. Sequencing input: blood. This chain links TRBV5-1 with TRBJ1-4; D gene unclear. In DNA, the CDR3 is TGCGCCAGCAGCTTGGGCCAGGAAAACGGAAAACTGTTTTTT. Its protein is CASSLGQENGKLFF. Complete variable domain (other parts from reference TRBV5-1 and TRBJ1-4): KAGVTQTPRYLIKTRGQQVTLSCSPISGHRSVSWYQQTPGQGLQFLFEYFSETQRNKGNFPGRFSGRQFSNSRSEMNVSTLELGDSALYLCASSLGQENGKLFFGSGTQLSVL.